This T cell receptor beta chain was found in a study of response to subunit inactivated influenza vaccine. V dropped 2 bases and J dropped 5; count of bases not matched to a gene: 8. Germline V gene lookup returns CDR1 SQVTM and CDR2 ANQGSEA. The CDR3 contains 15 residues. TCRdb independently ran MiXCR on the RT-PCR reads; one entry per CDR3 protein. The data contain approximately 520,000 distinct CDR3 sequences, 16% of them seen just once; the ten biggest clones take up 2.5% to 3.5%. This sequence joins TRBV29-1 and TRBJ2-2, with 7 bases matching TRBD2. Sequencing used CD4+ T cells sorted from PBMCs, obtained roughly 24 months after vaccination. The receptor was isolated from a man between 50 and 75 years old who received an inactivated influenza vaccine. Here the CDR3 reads CSVEHSGTYTGELFF. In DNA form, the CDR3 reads TGCAGCGTTGAACACAGCGGGACTTATACCGGGGAGCTGTTTTTT.